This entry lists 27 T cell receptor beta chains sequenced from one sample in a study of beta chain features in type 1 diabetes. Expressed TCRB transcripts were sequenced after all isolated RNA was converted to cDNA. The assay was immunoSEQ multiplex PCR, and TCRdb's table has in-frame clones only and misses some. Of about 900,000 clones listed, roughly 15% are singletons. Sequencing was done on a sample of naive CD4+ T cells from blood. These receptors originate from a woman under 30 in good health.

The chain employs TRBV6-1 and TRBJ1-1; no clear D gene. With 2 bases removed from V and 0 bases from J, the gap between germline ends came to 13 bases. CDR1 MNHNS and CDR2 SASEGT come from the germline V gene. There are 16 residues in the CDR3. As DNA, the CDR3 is TGTGCCAGCAGTGAACTCCGTATAAGCATGAACACTGAAGCTTTCTTT. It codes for CASSELRISMNTEAFF.

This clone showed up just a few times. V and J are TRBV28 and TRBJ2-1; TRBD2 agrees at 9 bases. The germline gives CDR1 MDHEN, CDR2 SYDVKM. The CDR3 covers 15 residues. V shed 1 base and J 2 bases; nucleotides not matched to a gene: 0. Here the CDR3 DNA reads TGTGCCAGCAGTTTATCTAGCGGGACCTACAATGAGCAGTTCTTC. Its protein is CASSLSSGTYNEQFF. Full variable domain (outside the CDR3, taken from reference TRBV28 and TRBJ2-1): DVKVTQSSRYLVKRTGEKVFLECVQDMDHENMFWYRQDPGLGLRLIYFSYDVKMKEKGDIPEGYSVSREKKERFSLILESASTNQTSMYLCASSLSSGTYNEQFFGPGTRLTVL.

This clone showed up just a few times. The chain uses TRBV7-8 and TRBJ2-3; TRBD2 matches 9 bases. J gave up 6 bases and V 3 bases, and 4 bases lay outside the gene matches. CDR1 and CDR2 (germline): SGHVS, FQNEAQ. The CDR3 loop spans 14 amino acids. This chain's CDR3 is CASSFGGRVDTQYF. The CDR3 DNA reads TGTGCCAGCAGCTTCGGCGGGAGGGTCGATACGCAGTATTTT.

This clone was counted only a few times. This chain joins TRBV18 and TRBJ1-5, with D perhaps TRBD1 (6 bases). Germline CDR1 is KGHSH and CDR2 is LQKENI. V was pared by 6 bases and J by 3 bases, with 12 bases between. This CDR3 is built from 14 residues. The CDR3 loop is CASSNRQVNQPQHF. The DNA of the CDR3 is TGTGCCAGCTCTAACCGACAGGTCAATCAGCCCCAGCATTTT.

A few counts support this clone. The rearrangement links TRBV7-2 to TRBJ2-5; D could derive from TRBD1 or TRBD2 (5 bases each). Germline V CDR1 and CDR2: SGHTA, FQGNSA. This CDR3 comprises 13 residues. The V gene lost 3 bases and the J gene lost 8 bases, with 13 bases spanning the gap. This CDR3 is CASSLAMGETQYF. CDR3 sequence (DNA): TGTGCCAGCAGCTTGGCAATGGGGGAAACCCAGTACTTC.

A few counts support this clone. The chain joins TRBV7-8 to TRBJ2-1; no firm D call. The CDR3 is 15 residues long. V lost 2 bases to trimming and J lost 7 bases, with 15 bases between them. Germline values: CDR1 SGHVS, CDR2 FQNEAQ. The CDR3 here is CASSLIVRVGNEQFF. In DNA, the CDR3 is TGTGCCAGCAGCTTAATTGTAAGGGTTGGGAATGAGCAGTTCTTC.

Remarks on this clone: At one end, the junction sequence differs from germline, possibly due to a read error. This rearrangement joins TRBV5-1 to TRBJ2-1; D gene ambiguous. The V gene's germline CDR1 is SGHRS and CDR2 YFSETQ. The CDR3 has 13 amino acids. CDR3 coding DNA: TGCACCAGCAGCTTGGGGTCCCTTTGGGAGCAGTTCTTC. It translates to CTSSLGSLWEQFF.

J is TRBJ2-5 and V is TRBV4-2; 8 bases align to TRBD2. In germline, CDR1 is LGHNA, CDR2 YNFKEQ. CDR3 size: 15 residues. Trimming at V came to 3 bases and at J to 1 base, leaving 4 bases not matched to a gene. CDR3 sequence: CASSQRLATQETQYF. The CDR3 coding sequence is TGTGCCAGCAGCCAGAGACTAGCGACCCAAGAGACCCAGTACTTC.

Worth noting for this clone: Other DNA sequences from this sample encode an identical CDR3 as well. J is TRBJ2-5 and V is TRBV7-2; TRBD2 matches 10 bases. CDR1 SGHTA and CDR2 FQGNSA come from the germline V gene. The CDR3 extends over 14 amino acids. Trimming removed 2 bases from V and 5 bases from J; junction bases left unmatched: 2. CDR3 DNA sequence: TGTGCCAGCAGCTTACTAGCGGGAGTGGAGACCCAGTACTTC. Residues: CASSLLAGVETQYF.

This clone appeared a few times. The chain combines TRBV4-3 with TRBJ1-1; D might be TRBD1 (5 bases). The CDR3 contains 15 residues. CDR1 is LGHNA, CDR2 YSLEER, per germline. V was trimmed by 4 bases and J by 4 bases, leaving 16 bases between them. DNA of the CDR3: TGCGCCAGCAGCCCAGAGGAGGGCAGGGTCACTGAAGCTTTCTTT. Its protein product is CASSPEEGRVTEAFF.

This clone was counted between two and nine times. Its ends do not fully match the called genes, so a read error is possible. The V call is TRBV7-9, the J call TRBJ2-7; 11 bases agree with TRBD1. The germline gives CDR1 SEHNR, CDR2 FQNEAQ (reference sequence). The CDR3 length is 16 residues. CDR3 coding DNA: TGTGCCAGCAGTCCAAAGTGGACAGGGGGCTCCAACGAGCAGTACTTC. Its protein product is CASSPKWTGGSNEQYF.

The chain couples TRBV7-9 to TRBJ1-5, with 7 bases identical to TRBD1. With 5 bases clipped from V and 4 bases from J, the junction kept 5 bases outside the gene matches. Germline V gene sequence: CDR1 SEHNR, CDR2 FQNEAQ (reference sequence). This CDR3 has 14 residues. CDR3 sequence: CASSQQGPNQPQHF. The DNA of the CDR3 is TGTGCCAGCAGCCAACAGGGGCCTAATCAGCCCCAGCATTTT.

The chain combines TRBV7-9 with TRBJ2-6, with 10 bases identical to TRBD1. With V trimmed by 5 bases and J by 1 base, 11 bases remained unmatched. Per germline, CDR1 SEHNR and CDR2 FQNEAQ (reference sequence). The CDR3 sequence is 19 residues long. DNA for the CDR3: TGTGCCAGCAGCCCCCGCTCGGGACAGGGGATATCTGGGGCCAACGTCCTGACTTTC. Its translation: CASSPRSGQGISGANVLTF.

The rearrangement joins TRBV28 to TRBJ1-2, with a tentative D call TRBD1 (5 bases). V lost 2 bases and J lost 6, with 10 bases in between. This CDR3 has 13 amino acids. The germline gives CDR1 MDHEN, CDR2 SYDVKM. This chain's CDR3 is CASSLGREDGYTF. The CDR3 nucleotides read TGTGCCAGCAGTTTAGGCAGGGAAGATGGCTACACCTTC.

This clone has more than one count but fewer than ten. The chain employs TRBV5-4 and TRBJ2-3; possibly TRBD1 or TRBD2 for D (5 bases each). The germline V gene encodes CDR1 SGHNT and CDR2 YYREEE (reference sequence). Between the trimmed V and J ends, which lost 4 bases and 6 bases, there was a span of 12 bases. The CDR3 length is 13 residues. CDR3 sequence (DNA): TGTGCCAGCAGCCGGGACCGGCGGGATACGCAGTATTTT. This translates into CASSRDRRDTQYF.

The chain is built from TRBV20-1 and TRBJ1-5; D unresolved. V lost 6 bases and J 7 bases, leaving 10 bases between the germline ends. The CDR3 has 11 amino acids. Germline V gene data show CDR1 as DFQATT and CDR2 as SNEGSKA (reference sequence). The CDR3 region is CSANEGQPQHF. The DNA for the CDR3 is TGCAGTGCCAACGAAGGCCAGCCCCAGCATTTT.

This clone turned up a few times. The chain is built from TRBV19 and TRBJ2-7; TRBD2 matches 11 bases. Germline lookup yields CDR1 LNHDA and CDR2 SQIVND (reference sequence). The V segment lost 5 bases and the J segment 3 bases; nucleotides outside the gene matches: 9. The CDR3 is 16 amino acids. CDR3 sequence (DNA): TGTGCCAGTAGTCCACGGCCGGGACTAGCGGTCTACGAGCAGTACTTC. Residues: CASSPRPGLAVYEQYF.

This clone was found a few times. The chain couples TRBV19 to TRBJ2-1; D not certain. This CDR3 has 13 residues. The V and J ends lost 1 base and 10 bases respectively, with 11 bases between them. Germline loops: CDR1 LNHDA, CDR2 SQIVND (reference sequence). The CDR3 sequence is CASSIGQFREQFF. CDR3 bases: TGTGCCAGTAGTATAGGTCAGTTCAGGGAGCAGTTCTTC. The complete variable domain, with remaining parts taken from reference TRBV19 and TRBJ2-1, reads DGGITQSPKYLFRKEGQNVTLSCEQNLNHDAMYWYRQDPGQGLRLIYYSQIVNDFQKGDIAEGYSVSREKKESFPLTVTSAQKNPTAFYLCASSIGQFREQFFGPGTRLTVL.

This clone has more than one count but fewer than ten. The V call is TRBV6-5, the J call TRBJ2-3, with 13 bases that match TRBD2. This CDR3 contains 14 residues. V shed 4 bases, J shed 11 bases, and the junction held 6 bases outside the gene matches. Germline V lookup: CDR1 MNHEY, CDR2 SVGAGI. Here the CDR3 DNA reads TGTGCCAGCAGTTCCGGGACTAGCGGGACCCGGCAGTATTTT. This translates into CASSSGTSGTRQYF.

The CDR3 sequence is CASRLLAGTRTDTQYF. The CDR3, as DNA: TGCGCCAGCAGGCTTCTAGCGGGGACGAGGACAGATACGCAGTATTTT. This chain joins TRBV4-1 and TRBJ2-3, with TRBD2 identical over 9 bases. Losses at the gene ends were 6 bases for V and 3 bases for J; bases not matched to a gene: 10. The CDR3 consists of 16 residues. CDR1 MGHRA and CDR2 YSYEKL come from the germline V gene.

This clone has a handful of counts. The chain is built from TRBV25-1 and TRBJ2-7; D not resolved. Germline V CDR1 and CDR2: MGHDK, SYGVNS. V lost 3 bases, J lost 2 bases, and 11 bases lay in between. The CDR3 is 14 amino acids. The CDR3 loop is CASSDFRQPYEQYF. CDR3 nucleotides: TGTGCCAGCAGTGACTTTCGGCAGCCCTACGAGCAGTACTTC.

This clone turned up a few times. The CDR3 nucleotides are TGTGCCAGCAGTTCGTGGGACACTCCCTCGACGCAGTATTTT. Translating it yields CASSSWDTPSTQYF. The chain links TRBV27 to TRBJ2-3; D may be TRBD1 (6 bases). Deletions cut 4 bases from V and 9 bases from J, with 17 bases between. The germline V gene has CDR1 MNHEY and CDR2 SMNVEV (reference sequence). The CDR3 spans 14 residues.

The CDR3 loop reads CAISETDRSTEAFF. The DNA for the CDR3 is TGTGCCATCAGCGAGACGGACAGGAGCACTGAAGCTTTCTTT. The rearrangement links TRBV10-3 to TRBJ1-1; 7 positions agree with TRBD1. Germline values: CDR1 ENHRY, CDR2 SYGVKD. After removal of 6 bases from V and 4 bases from J, the junction contained 8 bases not matched to a gene. The CDR3 runs 14 residues.

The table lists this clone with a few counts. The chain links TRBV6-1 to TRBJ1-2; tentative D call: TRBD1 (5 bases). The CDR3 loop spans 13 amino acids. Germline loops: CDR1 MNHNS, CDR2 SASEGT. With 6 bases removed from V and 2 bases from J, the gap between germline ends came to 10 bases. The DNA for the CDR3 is TGTGCCAGCAGCCCGACAGAAAACTATGGCTACACCTTC. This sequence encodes CASSPTENYGYTF.

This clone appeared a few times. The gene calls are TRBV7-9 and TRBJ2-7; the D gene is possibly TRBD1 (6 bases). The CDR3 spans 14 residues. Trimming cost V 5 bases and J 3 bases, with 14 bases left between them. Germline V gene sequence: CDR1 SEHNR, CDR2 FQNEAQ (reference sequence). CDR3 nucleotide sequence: TGTGCCAGCAGCCAAGGGGGAACCTACTACGAGCAGTACTTC. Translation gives CASSQGGTYYEQYF.

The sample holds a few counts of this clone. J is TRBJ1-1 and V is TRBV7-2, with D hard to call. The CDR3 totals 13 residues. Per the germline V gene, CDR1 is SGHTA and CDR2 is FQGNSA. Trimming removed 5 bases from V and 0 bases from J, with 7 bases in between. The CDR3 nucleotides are TGTGCCAGCAGCGAAACAGTGAACACTGAAGCTTTCTTT. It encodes CASSETVNTEAFF.

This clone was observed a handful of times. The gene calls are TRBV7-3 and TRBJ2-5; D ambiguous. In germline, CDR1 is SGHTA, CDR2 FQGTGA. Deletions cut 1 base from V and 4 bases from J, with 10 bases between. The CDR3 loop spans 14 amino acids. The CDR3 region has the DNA TGTGCCAGCAGCTTAAATGGGATCGGAGAGACCCAGTACTTC. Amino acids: CASSLNGIGETQYF.